This passage covers 28 T cell receptor beta chains from one sample sequenced in a study of cytomegalovirus exposure and HLA in healthy donors. Both 60 Vbeta primers and 13 Jbeta primers went into the PCR. Libraries were prepared by immunoSEQ multiplex PCR; TCRdb keeps only in-frame clonotypes and omits some of them. The data contain some 110,000 clones, approximately 70% of them singletons. Sequenced sample: PBMCs. The receptors originated from a man younger than 35 in good health and CMV-seronegative.

V usage is TRBV6-1 and J usage is TRBJ1-2; D is unresolved. Germline values: CDR1 MNHNS, CDR2 SASEGT. The CDR3 runs 14 residues. Trimming left V 10 bases short and J 6 bases short, with 21 bases between. The CDR3 DNA reads as TGTGCCACCCCCCAGCCAGTCGGGAGGCATGGCTACACCTTC. Translation gives CATPQPVGRHGYTF.

This chain connects TRBV28 to TRBJ1-1; the D gene is possibly TRBD1 (5 bases). Trimming pared 6 bases from V and 4 bases from J, leaving 12 bases between. Looked up from germline, CDR1 is MDHEN and CDR2 is SYDVKM. The CDR3 runs 13 residues. CDR3 protein: CASSPTVPTEAFF. The CDR3 DNA is TGTGCCAGCAGCCCGACAGTACCCACTGAAGCTTTCTTT.

The V and J genes are TRBV6-5 and TRBJ1-1; D might be TRBD1 (5 bases). With 6 bases removed from V and 7 bases from J, the gap between germline ends came to 18 bases. The CDR3 covers 14 residues. Germline V gene sequence: CDR1 MNHEY, CDR2 SVGAGI. The CDR3 nucleotides are TGTGCCAGCAGGTCAGCCGGACAACTCCTTGAAGCTTTCTTT. Its protein is CASRSAGQLLEAFF.

This clone was seen a handful of times. The chain is built from TRBV6-5 and TRBJ2-7; D perhaps matches TRBD1 (5 bases). Germline V gene lookup returns CDR1 MNHEY and CDR2 SVGAGI. The CDR3 consists of 12 residues. Trimming removed 5 bases at V and 8 bases at J, with 13 bases between. The CDR3 here is CASSESAGKQYF. CDR3 DNA sequence: TGTGCCAGCAGTGAAAGTGCAGGGAAGCAGTACTTC.

This clone was observed a few times. The J gene is TRBJ2-1, the V gene TRBV12-5, with a possible D match to TRBD2 (5 bases). The CDR3 has 13 amino acids. CDR1 is LGHNT, CDR2 FRNRAP, per germline. CDR3 DNA: TGTGCGGTGGGAGAGGGCTCCTACAATGAGCAGTTCTTC. As protein: CAVGEGSYNEQFF.

V gene TRBV2 combines with J gene TRBJ1-2, with D maybe TRBD1 (6 bases). Deletions cut 6 bases from V and 7 bases from J, with 15 bases between. Germline-derived CDR1 and CDR2 are SNHLY and FYNNEI. The CDR3 spans 13 residues. The CDR3 DNA reads TGTGCCAGCAGGAGGGGGGGGGAGGTTGGCTACACCTTC. This translates into CASRRGGEVGYTF.

V gene TRBV6-1 combines with J gene TRBJ2-1; possibly TRBD1 for D (7 bases). Germline V CDR1 and CDR2: MNHNS, SASEGT. CDR3 length: 16 amino acids. V shed 4 bases and J shed 4 bases, with 17 bases lying between them. CDR3 sequence (DNA): TGTGCCAGCAGTGCCCGACTAGGGGGCCCGTACAATGAGCAGTTCTTC. Amino acids: CASSARLGGPYNEQFF.

The J gene is TRBJ2-4, the V gene TRBV28; a weak D match, TRBD1 (6 bases). The CDR3 totals 15 residues. Germline CDR1 reads MDHEN; CDR2 reads SYDVKM. Trimming left V 8 bases short and J 3 bases short, with 17 bases between. The CDR3 nucleotides are TGTGCCAGCTGGGGCAGGGGCGAAGGCAAAAACATTCAGTACTTC. Its protein is CASWGRGEGKNIQYF.

In this sample, this clone turned up once. The chain has TRBV6-1 and TRBJ2-3; D might be TRBD2 (5 bases). The CDR3 is 14 amino acids. Trimming left V 3 bases short and J 1 base short, with 8 bases between. CDR1 MNHNS and CDR2 SASEGT come from the germline V gene. CDR3 residues: CASSEDFGTDTQYF. The CDR3 DNA sequence: TGTGCCAGCAGTGAGGACTTCGGCACAGATACGCAGTATTTT.

The chain uses TRBV7-8 and TRBJ1-2; D is undetermined. Germline lookup yields CDR1 SGHVS and CDR2 FQNEAQ. The CDR3 spans 14 residues. V was pared by 1 base and J by 1 base, with 7 bases between. Here the CDR3 reads CASSLVLSNYGYTF. CDR3 nucleotides: TGTGCCAGCAGCTTAGTCCTGAGTAACTATGGCTACACCTTC.

The chain employs TRBV19 and TRBJ1-3; TRBD1 matches at 7 bases. The germline V gene has CDR1 LNHDA and CDR2 SQIVND (reference sequence). Losses at the gene ends were 9 bases for V and 2 bases for J; bases not matched to a gene: 7. The CDR3 has 14 residues. CDR3 DNA sequence: TGTGCCAGCCTAAACAGGGGAGCTGGAAACACCATATATTTT. It encodes CASLNRGAGNTIYF.

A few counts support this clone. This chain's CDR3 is CASRIPSSYEQYF. In nucleotides, the CDR3 is TGTGCCAGCAGAATACCTAGCTCCTACGAGCAGTACTTC. The chain links TRBV6-5 to TRBJ2-7; no reliable D call. The CDR3 extends over 13 amino acids. The germline V and J ends were trimmed by 6 bases and 0 bases, with 9 bases remaining between them. CDR1 is MNHEY, CDR2 SVGAGI, per germline.

The chain links TRBV28 to TRBJ1-5; maybe TRBD1 (5 bases). Germline loops: CDR1 MDHEN, CDR2 SYDVKM. Between the trimmed V and J ends, which lost 2 bases and 2 bases, there was a span of 16 bases. This CDR3 has 17 residues. CDR3 sequence reads: CASSLAGTKGGNQPQHF. As DNA, the CDR3 is TGTGCCAGCAGTTTAGCCGGGACTAAGGGCGGCAATCAGCCCCAGCATTTT.

The V gene is TRBV6-1, the J gene TRBJ2-3; D unresolved. CDR3 length: 14 amino acids. CDR1 is MNHNS and CDR2 is SASEGT in the germline V gene. V was cut by 5 bases and J by 4 bases, with 13 bases left in between. CDR3 region: CASSPRYSPDTQYF. For the CDR3, the DNA is TGTGCCAGCAGTCCCCGTTACTCCCCAGATACGCAGTATTTT.

The chain uses TRBV7-9 and TRBJ2-3, with unresolved D. The length of the CDR3 is 14 residues. V lost 3 bases and J 0 bases, leaving 7 bases between the germline ends. Germline V CDR1 and CDR2: SEHNR, FQNEAQ (reference sequence). The CDR3 loop reads CASSLSISTDTQYF. The CDR3 bases are TGTGCCAGCAGCTTGAGTATTAGCACAGATACGCAGTATTTT.

The V and J genes are TRBV6-5 and TRBJ1-4; weak D call: TRBD1 (5 bases). Germline V CDR1 and CDR2: MNHEY, SVGAGI. The CDR3 consists of 13 residues. V was shortened by 10 bases and J by 2 bases, with 11 bases between the two germline ends. The CDR3 nucleotides read TGTGCCACCAAGGGGTTGACTAATGAAAAACTGTTTTTT. The encoded protein is CATKGLTNEKLFF.

This sequence joins TRBV4-1 and TRBJ1-2, with TRBD1 matching over 10 bases. The V and J ends lost 6 bases and 13 bases, in that order; junction bases with no gene match: 11. Per the germline V gene, CDR1 is MGHRA and CDR2 is YSYEKL. There are 13 residues in the CDR3. Written as DNA, the CDR3 is TGCGCCAGCAGGGGACAGGGGCCCGAAGAGCCCACCTTC. This translates into CASRGQGPEEPTF.

The V call is TRBV2, the J call TRBJ2-7; 8 bases fit TRBD1. This CDR3 comprises 15 residues. V trimming: 6 bases; J trimming: 4 bases; junction bases outside the gene matches: 11. In germline, CDR1 is SNHLY, CDR2 FYNNEI. The CDR3 region has the DNA TGTGCCAGCAGGAAAGAGGCAGGGGGCATTTACGAGCAGTACTTC. It specifies CASRKEAGGIYEQYF.

The chain carries TRBV9 and TRBJ2-3; 11 nucleotides line up with TRBD2. The CDR3 extends over 15 amino acids. Germline lookup yields CDR1 SGDLS and CDR2 YYNGEE. V was pared by 5 bases and J by 1 base, with 3 bases of the junction left unmatched. The CDR3: CASSILAGGTDTQYF. The CDR3 coding sequence is TGTGCCAGCAGTATACTAGCGGGGGGCACAGATACGCAGTATTTT.

This clone was detected once. Its ends do not fully match the called genes, so a read error is possible. The chain couples TRBV7-9 to TRBJ1-1; no clear D gene. This CDR3 contains 12 residues. Germline assignment: CDR1 SEHNR and CDR2 FQNEAQ (reference sequence). The CDR3 bases are TGTTCCAGCAGCTTAGGGCCCCTTGAAGCTTTCTTT. This translates into CSSSLGPLEAFF.

This chain links TRBV6-6 with TRBJ1-5, with 7 bases identical to TRBD1. Per germline, CDR1 MNHNY and CDR2 SVGAGI (reference sequence). The V segment lost 6 bases and the J segment 2 bases; nucleotides outside the gene matches: 10. The CDR3 is made up of 16 amino acids. This CDR3 reads CASRAGGTVGNQPQHF. The CDR3 DNA sequence: TGTGCCAGCAGGGCAGGGGGGACCGTGGGCAATCAGCCCCAGCATTTT.

This chain links TRBV5-1 with TRBJ2-7, with D perhaps TRBD1 (6 bases). Per the germline V gene, CDR1 is SGHRS and CDR2 is YFSETQ. The CDR3 has 16 amino acids. Trimming stripped 4 bases from V and 6 bases from J, with 23 bases between. Here the CDR3 reads CASSATAQGMFGEQYF. The CDR3 coding sequence is TGCGCCAGCAGCGCGACGGCGCAGGGGATGTTCGGCGAGCAGTACTTC.

The V gene is TRBV2, the J gene TRBJ1-3; D remains unclear. Per germline, CDR1 SNHLY and CDR2 FYNNEI. With 3 bases removed from V and 0 bases from J, the gap between germline ends came to 9 bases. This CDR3 has 15 residues. In DNA form, the CDR3 reads TGTGCCAGCAGTGAGGTCCGGTCCTCTGGAAACACCATATATTTT. This encodes CASSEVRSSGNTIYF.

The rearrangement uses TRBV19 and TRBJ1-5; the match to TRBD1 covers 7 bases. Germline CDR1 LNHDA, CDR2 SQIVND (reference sequence). V lost 6 bases, J lost 10 bases, and 6 bases stayed unmatched. The CDR3 has 12 residues. CDR3 loop: CASSWRGPPQHF. The CDR3 DNA sequence: TGTGCCAGTAGCTGGAGGGGGCCACCCCAGCATTTT.

The rearrangement links TRBV4-1 to TRBJ2-3; 8 positions agree with TRBD2. Trimming cost V 0 bases and J 5 bases; bases outside gene matches: 10. Germline CDR1 MGHRA, CDR2 YSYEKL. The CDR3 is 17 amino acids. This CDR3 is CASSQEVTGGPGDTQYF. The CDR3 DNA is TGCGCCAGCAGCCAAGAGGTAACGGGGGGGCCAGGAGATACGCAGTATTTT.

This chain joins TRBV10-3 and TRBJ1-4; D call uncertain. The CDR3 spans 14 residues. The V end was cut by 2 bases, the J end by 8 bases, with 12 bases between. The germline CDR1 and CDR2 sequences are ENHRY and SYGVKD. The CDR3 DNA sequence: TGTGCCATCAGTGAGGGGGAGCGGAGAGAAAAACTGTTTTTT. Translation: CAISEGERREKLFF.

The chain combines TRBV7-6 with TRBJ2-2; TRBD2 matches 11 bases. With V trimmed by 5 bases and J by 6 bases, 8 bases remained unmatched. This CDR3 has 16 amino acids. Germline CDR1 and CDR2: SGHVS and FNYEAQ. The CDR3 loop reads CASSKLAGAPAGELFF. CDR3 bases: TGTGCCAGCAGCAAACTAGCGGGAGCACCCGCCGGGGAGCTGTTTTTT.

The V and J genes are TRBV5-4 and TRBJ2-2; D may be TRBD2 (6 bases). V was clipped by 4 bases and J by 1 base, with 14 bases between them. There are 16 residues in the CDR3. The germline gives CDR1 SGHNT, CDR2 YYREEE (reference sequence). Written as DNA, the CDR3 is TGTGCCAGCAGCCATTCGGGACTCATGAACACCGGGGAGCTGTTTTTT. Its translation is CASSHSGLMNTGELFF.